This T cell receptor (beta chain) was captured by sequencing in a study of tumor and adjacent non-tumor tissue in lung cancer. The library came from three nested PCR rounds adapted from ARM-PCR protocols. TCRdb redid the calling of the multiplex PCR reads with MiXCR, one entry per CDR3 protein. The sample yields roughly 90,000 distinct CDR3 sequences, 76% seen once. From germline, CDR1 is DFQATT and CDR2 SNEGSKA (reference sequence). The V gene lost 6 bases and the J gene lost 4 bases, with 20 bases spanning the gap. The CDR3 contains 15 residues. The template was RNA from unsorted bulk tissue. More than 3 cm separated this lung sample from the edge of the tumor.

This chain connects TRBV20-1 to TRBJ2-3, with a possible D match to TRBD1 (6 bases). The sequence came from a woman aged 45-59 years with non-small cell lung cancer. Sequencing used distant non-tumor lung tissue. The CDR3 is CSAPRGSSRADTQYF. The CDR3 DNA follows: TGCAGTGCCCCCAGGGGCTCTTCTCGAGCAGATACGCAGTATTTT.